What follows is one T cell receptor beta chain and its context. Its target antigen remains unknown. No much larger clonotype is one base removed from it; base qualities were not supplied. Participants in the prospective study were enrolled through a virtual design, were aged roughly 18 to 100 years, and lived in approximately 24 United States geographic areas. In the prospective study, participants were assigned to cohorts based on the clinical history participants reported in a screening survey and a study questionnaire. A participant counted as exposed if, within 2 weeks of entering the study, that participant had been in contact with someone who had a PCR-confirmed or clinician-diagnosed COVID-19 case. In the prospective study, whole blood, serum and a nasopharyngeal or oropharyngeal swab were collected from each participant by mobile phlebotomists. Participants in the prospective study had the option to provide additional blood draws and questionnaires over a roughly 2-month period. Blood samples from the prospective study were shipped frozen or at room temperature prior to DNA extraction.

The data stem from a study of blood T cell repertoires in COVID-19 (dated by TCRdb to the early 2020s). With respect to the entire study: The collaborator samples originated in the United States, Italy and Spain and spanned the acute and convalescent phases of COVID-19. Where available, HLA class I and class II types were obtained from metadata supplied by the sample provider rather than from assay-based typing. The samples were drawn from two sources: the first 160 participants of the ongoing ImmuneRACE study, and 950 to 1,500 subjects contributed by 6 global collaborators. The prospective study material was composed of cDNA or gDNA derived from T cells, B-cell-depleted T cells, or PBMCs. The repertoires were made available in a free public database intended to serve as a resource for research on the immune response to SARS-CoV-2. The sample metadata nearly always contained a de-identified subject ID, COVID-19 status, age in years and sex. Subjects who had been exposed to COVID-19, were actively infected with it, or had recovered from it provided the deeply sampled blood TCRbeta repertoires that made up the dataset.

Reading from cysteine to phenylalanine, the CDR3 counts 14 amino acids. Solely the CDR3 DNA is kept, with 42 bases framed from the first base. The germline V gene encodes CDR1 MDHEN and CDR2 SYDVKM. The junction carries 12 bases between V and J, which are trimmed by 3 bases and 4 bases respectively. The immunoSEQ Assay, a bias-controlled multiplex PCR, was used to amplify TCRbeta CDR3 regions from genomic DNA. The paper's data handling went like this. Nucleated cell counts per sample were estimated from amplification of reference gene primers within the assay. To quantify the absolute abundance of each unique TCRbeta CDR3 rearrangement, sequence reads were collapsed and filtered. For each sample, productive Simpson clonality was calculated as the square root of Simpson's diversity index over productive rearrangements. The table was pulled from immuneACCESS by TCRdb, which kept in-frame rearrangements only. Such tables lose some clones; where checked, under half of the loss comes from unresolved V genes, and the rest has no known cause. V, J and clone size derive from that table, while D and trimming were established from the DNA sequence. The sample table holds 150,000 or so clones, of which approximately 88% were seen once. Of the sample, about 5% falls within the top ten clones.

Overall study results and their limits: How much clinical and demographic metadata was included differed by source and by participant, and the metadata was provided uncurated.

Sequenced material: PBMCs or T cells enriched from blood (not recorded which). The chain was built from TRBV28 and TRBJ2-5; matching of 6 bases hints at TRBD1 as the D gene. The source of this sequence is a man in his 70s who had been exposed to COVID-19. The nucleotide sequence is given as TGTGCCAGCAGTTTCCAGACAGGACTAGAGACCCAGTACTTC. Its coded protein is CASSFQTGLETQYF.